These 19 T cell receptor beta chains share one sample of origin, sequenced in a study of tumor-infiltrating lymphocytes in primary liver carcinoma. Priming with a constant-region primer yielded TCR beta cDNA from 500 ng total RNA. Slightly modified ARM-PCR, run as three nested multiplex PCR rounds, produced the TCR beta libraries. A C-beta reverse primer was combined with TRBV1-TRBV30 forward primers in the first two PCR rounds, and each round had 9 to 10 cycles. TCRdb independently ran MiXCR on the multiplex PCR reads; one entry per CDR3 protein. The data contain about 130,000 distinct CDR3 sequences, 60% to 75% of them singletons. Scientists recovered RNA and DNA together from around 20-30 mg of unsorted bulk tissue. The sequenced material came from liver tumor tissue from sampling region 3. The subset was: tumor region T3, left-lateral pole. These receptors came from a woman aged 55-69 years with primary liver carcinoma and hepatitis B virus infection.

The rearrangement links TRBV28 to TRBJ1-1; 11 nucleotides match TRBD1. V lost 7 bases to trimming and J lost 1 base; unmatched junction nucleotides: 14. Germline assignment: CDR1 MDHEN and CDR2 SYDVKM. This CDR3 comprises 18 residues. Here the CDR3 DNA reads TGTGCCAGCAATTGGTTTTGGGGACAGGGGGGCAAGAACACTGAAGCTTTCTTT. The encoded protein is CASNWFWGQGGKNTEAFF.

In its sample, this clonotype was seen many times. The chain employs TRBV6-5 and TRBJ2-7; the D call may be TRBD1 or TRBD2 (5 bases each). The V and J ends lost 2 bases and 5 bases respectively, with 10 bases between them. CDR3 length: 13 residues. Per germline, CDR1 MNHEY and CDR2 SVGAGI. The CDR3 spells CASSYRRGDEQYF. CDR3 nucleotide sequence: TGTGCCAGCAGTTACAGAAGAGGGGACGAGCAGTACTTC.

The chain couples TRBV6-2 or TRBV6-3 to TRBJ2-1, with 7 bases that match TRBD1. This CDR3 comprises 15 residues. Trimming took 9 bases from V and 6 from J; bases not matched to a gene: 14. CDR1 is MNHEY and CDR2 is SVGEGT in the germline V gene. Written as DNA, the CDR3 is TGTGCCAGGAACCAACAGGGGTTTCTAAGCAATGAGCAGTTCTTC. As protein: CARNQQGFLSNEQFF.

DNA for the CDR3: TGTGCCAGAAGGATACAGGGTGCGGATAATTCACCCCTCCACTTT. As protein: CARRIQGADNSPLHF. The gene calls are TRBV6-1 and TRBJ1-6; possible D gene TRBD1, 6 bases. Trimming pared 9 bases from V and 5 bases from J, leaving 17 bases between. Per germline, CDR1 MNHNS and CDR2 SASEGT. The CDR3 has 15 amino acids.

A word on this clonotype: In this CDR3 the conserved last residue, phenylalanine or tryptophan, is missing, so a read error is likely. This sequence joins TRBV12-3 or TRBV12-4 and TRBJ2-5, with D maybe TRBD2 (7 bases). The CDR3 spans 14 residues. As DNA, the CDR3 is TGTACCAGCAGTACCCGGGGAGGGGGTGAGACCCAGTACTTA. Protein product: CTSSTRGGGETQYL.

Regarding this clonotype: The junction does not match germline at one end; this may be a read error. This chain joins TRBV6-1 and TRBJ2-1, with 7 bases matching TRBD1. There are 19 residues in the CDR3. CDR1 and CDR2 (germline): MNHNS, SASEGT. The CDR3 region has the DNA TGTGCCAGGAGTGAAAGCACAGGGGTCCCCTTACCCTCCTACAATGAGGAGTTCTTC. Protein: CARSESTGVPLPSYNEEFF.

As to this clonotype: A read error may produce the germline difference seen at one junction end. The chain is built from TRBV29-1 and TRBJ1-1; TRBD1 matches at 8 bases. The CDR3 totals 13 residues. In germline, CDR1 is SQVTM, CDR2 ANQGSEA. CDR3: CSVKQGGDTEAFF. The CDR3 nucleotides read TGCAGCGTCAAACAGGGGGGCGACACTGAGGCTTTCTTT.

This chain joins TRBV6-1 and TRBJ2-1, with D possibly being TRBD2 (6 bases). Germline V CDR1 and CDR2: MNHNS, SASEGT. The CDR3 consists of 14 residues. Trimming took 7 bases from V and 4 from J, leaving 14 bases between them. CDR3 nucleotides: TGTGCCAGCACACCGGGAGCAGAATACAATGAGCAGTTCTTC. It is translated as CASTPGAEYNEQFF.

The V call is TRBV6-5, the J call TRBJ1-2; the match to TRBD1 covers 11 bases. Germline-derived CDR1 and CDR2 are MNHEY and SVGAGI. V lost 6 bases, J lost 2 bases, and 17 bases stayed unmatched. CDR3 length: 19 residues. The CDR3 sequence is CASRPWGQGVRWMNYGYTF. The CDR3 nucleotides read TGTGCCAGCAGACCCTGGGGACAGGGGGTGCGATGGATGAACTATGGCTACACCTTC.

On this clonotype itself: The junction does not match germline at one end; this may be a read error. This chain links TRBV4-2 with TRBJ2-4; D possibly corresponds to TRBD1 (5 bases). The CDR3 runs 17 residues. CDR1 and CDR2 (germline): LGHNA, YNFKEQ. CDR3 sequence reads: CANSQVSRTTSTNIQYF. As DNA, the CDR3 is TGTGCCAACAGCCAAGTATCTCGGACAACGAGCACAAACATTCAGTACTTC.

A word on this clonotype: The junction departs from germline at one end; a sequencing error may be responsible. The chain links TRBV11-2 to TRBJ2-3; maybe TRBD2 (5 bases). The CDR3 spans 15 residues. In germline, CDR1 is SGHAT, CDR2 FQNNGV. This CDR3 is CASSLRGILADTQYF. In DNA form, the CDR3 reads TGTGCCAGCAGCTTACGGGGTATACTTGCAGATACGCAATATTTT. Full variable domain (missing parts from reference TRBV11-2 and TRBJ2-3): EAGVAQSPRYKIIEKRQSVAFWCNPISGHATLYWYQQILGQGPKLLIQFQNNGVVDDSQLPKDRFSAERLKGVDSTLKIQPAKLEDSAVYLCASSLRGILADTQYFGPGTRLTVL.

This chain links TRBV7-8 with TRBJ1-1; unclear D gene. Germline loops: CDR1 SGHVS, CDR2 FQNEAQ. The CDR3 consists of 13 residues. The V and J ends lost 4 bases and 10 bases respectively, with 16 bases between them. CDR3 coding DNA: TGTGCCAGCAGCTGGAAGGGCGTATCTGGAGCTTTCTTT. This codes for CASSWKGVSGAFF.

This chain links TRBV12-3 or TRBV12-4 with TRBJ2-1; D remains ambiguous. V gave up 11 bases and J gave up 5 bases, with 10 bases separating them. CDR3 length equals 11 residues. The CDR3 DNA follows: TGTGCCTGTAGTGGAAACAATGAGCAGTTCTTC. Amino acids: CACSGNNEQFF.

The chain carries TRBV11-2 and TRBJ1-4; D gene ambiguous. This CDR3 has 17 residues. Germline CDR1 reads SGHAT; CDR2 reads FQNNGV. As DNA, the CDR3 is TGTACCAACAGCTTACAACGAACAGAGCAAACTAATGAAAAACTGTTTTTT. This translates into CTNSLQRTEQTNEKLFF.

Comments on this clonotype: A read error is possible here, since a much larger clone lies one base away. The CDR3 loop is CSVESGQGQETQYF. The CDR3 bases are TGCAGCGTTGAATCCGGACAGGGCCAAGAGACCCAGTACTTC. The V and J genes are TRBV29-1 and TRBJ2-5, with 8 bases lining up with TRBD1. Germline CDR1 is SQVTM and CDR2 is ANQGSEA. CDR3 length equals 14 residues. The V segment lost 2 bases and the J segment 1 base; nucleotides outside the gene matches: 3.

This clonotype was recorded only once. The conserved phenylalanine or tryptophan normally closing the CDR3 is absent here, so this likely arose from a read error. It is unclear where the CDR3 begins or ends on the DNA, so no DNA is shown, and the CDR3 is as TCRdb lists it. The V and J genes are TRBV11-2 and TRBJ2-1; the D call of TRBD2 is as the table states it, not checked on the DNA. The CDR3 length is 14 residues, termini included. Looked up from germline, CDR1 is SGHAT and CDR2 is FQNNGV. The CDR3 reads CASSLMREWGEEFL.

Worth noting for this clonotype: A much larger clone sits a single nucleotide away, making a read error possible. The J gene is TRBJ2-1, the V gene TRBV7-9; D gene ambiguous. Germline CDR1 SEHNR, CDR2 FQNEAQ (reference sequence). CDR3 length equals 13 residues. Between the trimmed V and J ends, which lost 9 bases and 7 bases, there was a span of 16 bases. The CDR3 here is CARTPSVENEQFF. The CDR3 region has the DNA TGTGCCAGGACCCCGTCGGTAGAGAATGAGCAGTTCTTC.

A word on this clonotype: The junction does not match germline at one end; this may be a read error. The chain joins TRBV5-1 to TRBJ2-3; D is possibly TRBD2 (6 bases). CDR1 SGHRS and CDR2 YFSETQ come from the germline V gene. The CDR3 runs to 14 residues. CDR3 sequence reads: CDSSLAGRTDTQYF. Written as DNA, the CDR3 is TGCGACAGCAGCTTGGCGGGGCGCACAGATACGCAGTATTTT.

With respect to this clonotype: This clone may be a read error of a much larger clone one base away. V usage is TRBV30 and J usage is TRBJ1-6; possible D gene TRBD1, 5 bases. The CDR3 runs 12 residues. Germline V lookup: CDR1 GTSNPN, CDR2 SVGIG (reference sequence). This CDR3 is CAWCVGASPLHF. The CDR3 nucleotides read TGTGCCTGGTGTGTTGGGGCTTCACCCCTCCACTTT. The full variable domain, in which reference TRBV30 and TRBJ1-6 provide the parts outside the CDR3, is SQTIHQWPATLVQPVGSPLSLECTVEGTSNPNLYWYRQAAGRGLQLLFYSVGIGQISSEVPQNLSASRPQDRQFILSSKKLLLSDSGFYLCAWCVGASPLHFGNGTRLTVT.